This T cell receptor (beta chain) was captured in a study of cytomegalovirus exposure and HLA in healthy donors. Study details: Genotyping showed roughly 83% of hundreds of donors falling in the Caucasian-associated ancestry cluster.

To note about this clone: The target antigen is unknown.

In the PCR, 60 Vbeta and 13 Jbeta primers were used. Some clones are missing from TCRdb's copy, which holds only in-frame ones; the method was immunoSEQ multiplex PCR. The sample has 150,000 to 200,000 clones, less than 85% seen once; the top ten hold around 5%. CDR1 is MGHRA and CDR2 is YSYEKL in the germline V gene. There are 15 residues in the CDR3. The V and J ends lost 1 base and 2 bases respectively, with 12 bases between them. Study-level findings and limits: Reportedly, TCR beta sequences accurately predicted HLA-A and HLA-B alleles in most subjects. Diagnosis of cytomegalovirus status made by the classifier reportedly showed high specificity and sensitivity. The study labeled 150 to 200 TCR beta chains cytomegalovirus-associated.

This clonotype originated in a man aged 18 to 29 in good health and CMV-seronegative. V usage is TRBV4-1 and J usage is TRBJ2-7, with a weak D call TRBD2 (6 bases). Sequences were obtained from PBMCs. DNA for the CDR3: TGCGCCAGCAGCCAAGCAGGGAGGAGTACCTACGAGCAGTACTTC. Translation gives CASSQAGRSTYEQYF.